The TCR beta chain described here comes from a study of blood T cell repertoires in COVID-19. At the level of the study: Acute and convalescent COVID-19 samples came from the United States, Italy and Spain. Sources were T cells, B-cell-depleted T cells, or PBMCs; the material itself was cDNA or gDNA.

This CDR3 has 14 residues. V shed 5 bases, J shed 3 bases, and the junction held 7 bases outside the gene matches. The V gene's germline CDR1 is SQVTM and CDR2 ANQGSEA. In Seattle, patients joined the study during active infection and were tracked longitudinally. Original methodology: Quantification of nucleated cells was approximated via reference gene primer amplification. Data came from immunoSEQ multiplex PCR; TCRdb stores just in-frame clones and leaves some out. V and J calls and clone size follow that table, whereas D and trimming were derived from the DNA. The table includes some 220,000 clones, roughly 85% detected once.

The sequenced material came from peripheral blood. The source is a woman in her 70s with COVID-19, enrolled during active disease. The V call is TRBV29-1, the J call TRBJ1-2; 9 bases fit TRBD1. CDR3 nucleotide sequence: TGCAGCGTTAACAGGGGGCTGGAGGACTATGGCTACACCTTC. This codes for CSVNRGLEDYGYTF. The whole variable domain, filled in from reference TRBV29-1 and TRBJ1-2, reads SAVISQKPSRDICQRGTSLTIQCQVDSQVTMMFWYRQQPGQSLTLIATANQGSEATYESGFVIDKFPISRPNLTFSTLTVSNMSPEDSSIYLCSVNRGLEDYGYTFGSGTRLTVV.